This T cell receptor (beta chain) emerged from a study of blood T cells in healthy people across ages. Study outcomes and limitations: Calculation of diversity from one million T cells yielded estimates considered to be underestimates. Strong correlation existed between TCR beta diversity and naive T cell percentage.

Primed by a sample-barcoded 5' primer and a J-beta primer mix, a second PCR proceeded for about 7 to 12 cycles. TCRdb processed the 5' RACE reads anew with MiXCR; each CDR3 protein has one entry. Of some 800,000 distinct CDR3 sequences in the sample, under 45% were seen once. Germline V lookup: CDR1 SGHAT, CDR2 FQNNGV. Trimming shortened V by 4 bases and J by 4 bases, and 10 bases separated the two germline ends. The CDR3 covers 13 residues. This clonotype was seen more than once but under ten times. No antigen is known for it. The genes are TRBV11-2 and TRBJ2-5; D might be TRBD2 (6 bases). The TCR was taken from a man aged 55 to 70 in good health. Sequenced sample: blood. The CDR3 spells CASSSTSPETQYF. The CDR3 bases are TGTGCCAGCAGCTCAACTAGCCCAGAGACCCAGTACTTC.